The T cell receptor beta chain described here comes from a study of identical twins (dated by TCRdb to 2016 to 2018). General notes on the study: The study deep-sequenced TCR alpha and beta repertoires from monozygotic twins, unrelated adults of various ages and cord blood to test whether fetal clonotypes persist. Replicate twin experiments were performed at different times using different library preparation protocols to rule out contamination.

The table lists this clonotype with a few counts. The antigen it recognizes is unknown. Per-base quality was not reported, and no clone a single base away is much larger than it. The paper's findings and limits, for the study overall: Out-of-frame TCR alpha sharing in monozygotic twins was systematically underestimated by recombination models, whereas sharing between unrelated individuals was in agreement with the recombination models. Because the same donors could not be followed over many years, conclusions were based on cross-sectional statistical analysis. Invariant T cells such as MAIT and iNKT could partly confound zero-insertion analyses, though diverse VJ usage argued against this for most clonotypes. Compared with coincidental sharing between unrelated individuals, an excess of low generation-probability sequences was observed among out-of-frame TCR alpha sequences shared between twins. Abundant cord blood beta clonotypes carried fewer insertions; young adult naive repertoires showed a weaker similar trend, while memory repertoires showed none. A weaker excess of twin sharing was found in beta out-of-frame sequences because the signal-to-noise ratio was lowered by fewer shared sequences.

Libraries were built with 5' RACE. TCRdb names Illumina HiSeq 2000 as the instrument used. A universal primer binding site was added through template switching, and the final cDNA carried a unique molecular identifier so that TCR cDNA molecules could be counted accurately. Specific primers in the conserved constant-segment region were used to synthesize first-strand cDNA for the TCR alpha and beta chains. To control for contamination, every cDNA library was double barcoded, receiving both a SMART-Mk sample barcode and Illumina barcodes. TruSeq adapter sequences along with Illumina sample barcodes were introduced in two successive PCR steps. The Illumina HiSeq platform was used with custom primers to sequence TCR alpha and beta cDNA libraries. From the authors' description of their analysis: MiGEC was used to process raw reads and extract unique molecular identifiers, and MiXCR was used to find CDR3 positions. Recombination models were inferred per individual with the repgenHMM and IGoR tools using an EM algorithm. The analysis of shared clonotypes was done with the tcR package in R, with sharing normalized by the product of cloneset sizes. Out-of-frame nonproductive sequences were analyzed to study raw recombination free of thymic and clonal selection effects. The raw public data were reprocessed by TCRdb itself: fastp quality trimming at Q25, MiXCR clonotype calling, in-frame beta chains only. CDR3 protein sequences are deduplicated, and each keeps its most common genes and DNA. V and J calls and clone size were set by TCRdb, not the authors. Here the sample has 350,000 or so distinct CDR3 sequences; 9% to 15% occur a single time. Roughly 7% of the sample is held by the ten biggest clonotypes.

All donors were healthy Caucasians. The twin cohort consisted of three pairs of female monozygotic twins, all aged about 18 to 29 years. Positive isolation kits from Invitrogen were used to isolate the CD4+ and CD8+ T cell populations. Spanning cysteine to phenylalanine, the CDR3 consists of 13 amino acids. The kept DNA is CDR3 alone, 39 bases in frame from the first base. As encoded in the germline V gene, CDR1 is MRHNA while CDR2 is SNTAGT. V sheds 6 bases and J sheds 6 bases, leaving 12 bases between their ends. These records were also assigned to another study, of yellow fever vaccine responses in identical twins. The second study, in turn, reports: According to the authors, in identical twins the way T cells responded to vaccination appeared partly convergent and partly personalized. In the study, vaccine-responding T cell clones were precisely tracked in identical twins.

The sequenced sample was CD8+ T cells sorted from blood. This sequence was found in a woman aged 18-29 years in good health. The rearranged chain carries TRBV6-4 and TRBJ1-5, with no reliable assignment of the D segment. The DNA sequence follows: TGTGCCAGCAGCTTAGACGGAACTCAGCCCCAGCATTTT. It translates to CASSLDGTQPQHF.